These 12 T cell receptor beta chains came from one sample sequenced in a study of CD8 T cells in ankylosing spondylitis. TCRdb redid the calling of the 5' RACE reads with MiXCR, one entry per CDR3 protein. The sample holds around 340,000 distinct CDR3 sequences, 20% to 25% seen once. The sample was blood, either unsorted or a sorted T cell fraction (not recorded which). The source of these receptors is a male donor with ankylosing spondylitis or in good health (not recorded which).

The table lists this clonotype with a few counts. This chain connects TRBV18 to TRBJ2-5; 7 nucleotides line up with TRBD1. This CDR3 has 14 residues. J lost 5 bases, V lost 0 bases, and 3 bases had no gene match. Germline V gene data show CDR1 as KGHSH and CDR2 as LQKENI. The CDR3 coding sequence is TGTGCCAGCTCACCACCGACAGGGTGGGAGACCCAGTACTTC. Amino acid sequence: CASSPPTGWETQYF.

This chain uses TRBV28 with TRBJ2-7; 8 nucleotides align to TRBD1. Unmatched junction bases numbered 5, after V lost 5 bases and J lost 5 bases. Germline loops: CDR1 MDHEN, CDR2 SYDVKM. The CDR3 has 13 amino acids. In DNA form, the CDR3 reads TGTGCCAGCAGTACCTACAGGGGGAACGAGCAGTACTTC. Translation gives CASSTYRGNEQYF.

This clonotype was counted only a few times. V usage is TRBV27 and J usage is TRBJ2-1; 10 nucleotides agree with TRBD2. V shed 5 bases, J shed 8 bases, and the junction held 6 bases outside the gene matches. Looked up from germline, CDR1 is MNHEY and CDR2 is SMNVEV (reference sequence). CDR3 length: 14 amino acids. The CDR3 bases are TGTGCCAGCAGTGCCTTAGCGGGGGGCCATGAGCAGTTCTTC. Translated: CASSALAGGHEQFF.

The rearrangement joins TRBV20-1 to TRBJ2-1; D not resolved. The CDR3 spans 15 residues. V lost 2 bases and J lost 10, with 21 bases in between. CDR1 is DFQATT and CDR2 is SNEGSKA in the germline V gene (reference sequence). CDR3 loop: CSARHRTTTEEEQFF. The CDR3 DNA follows: TGCAGTGCTAGACATAGAACTACCACTGAGGAGGAGCAGTTCTTC.

In its sample, this clonotype was seen a few times. V gene TRBV5-1 combines with J gene TRBJ2-2; D ambiguous. The CDR3 has 13 residues. V lost 1 base, J lost 3 bases, and 4 bases lay in between. Germline V gene lookup returns CDR1 SGHRS and CDR2 YFSETQ. CDR3 region: CASSLPDTGELFF. The CDR3 DNA follows: TGCGCCAGCAGCTTGCCGGACACCGGGGAGCTGTTTTTT.

This clonotype has a count of ten or more. This chain links TRBV12-3 or TRBV12-4 with TRBJ2-1; TRBD2 is a possible D gene (6 bases). Trimming stripped 5 bases from V and 8 bases from J, with 13 bases between. CDR3 length: 13 amino acids. This chain's CDR3 is CASSAPTSYEQFF. The CDR3 region has the DNA TGTGCCAGCAGTGCCCCGACTAGTTATGAGCAGTTCTTC.

This chain links TRBV7-9 with TRBJ2-1; perhaps D is TRBD1 or TRBD2 (5 bases each). The CDR3 sequence is 14 residues long. Germline V gives CDR1 SEHNR, CDR2 FQNEAQ (reference sequence). V lost 8 bases and J 1 base, leaving 12 bases between the germline ends. The CDR3 DNA is TGTGCCAGCCAAGGGGACGCGTCCTACAATGAGCAGTTCTTC. This sequence encodes CASQGDASYNEQFF.

This clonotype was counted a few times. The V gene is TRBV28, the J gene TRBJ2-2; the D call may be TRBD1 or TRBD2 (5 bases each). The CDR3 runs 16 residues. The germline V gene has CDR1 MDHEN and CDR2 SYDVKM. Between the trimmed V and J ends, which lost 4 bases and 4 bases, there was a span of 16 bases. CDR3 nucleotide sequence: TGTGCCAGCAGTTCCGGCTCCGGGACGGCCACCGGGGAGCTGTTTTTT. The encoded protein is CASSSGSGTATGELFF.

The chain recombines TRBV12-3 or TRBV12-4 with TRBJ2-1; no firm D call. V shed 3 bases and J shed 3 bases, with 12 bases lying between them. The CDR3 sequence is 15 residues long. This CDR3 reads CASSLSPNGYNEQFF. DNA of the CDR3: TGTGCCAGCAGTTTGAGCCCCAATGGCTACAATGAGCAGTTCTTC.

This clonotype showed up many times. The chain links TRBV12-3 or TRBV12-4 to TRBJ1-5, with D possibly being TRBD1 (6 bases). Trimming removed 4 bases at V and 4 bases at J, with 11 bases between. The CDR3 spans 14 residues. In DNA, the CDR3 is TGTGCCAGCAGTTCGACAGGACCGAATCAGCCCCAGCATTTT. Protein product: CASSSTGPNQPQHF.

The genes are TRBV5-4 and TRBJ2-7, with TRBD1 matching over 7 bases. Germline trimming cut 3 bases from V and 3 bases from J; bases unmatched to any gene: 6. Germline CDR1 is SGHNT and CDR2 is YYREEE (reference sequence). The CDR3 is made up of 14 amino acids. The CDR3 DNA sequence: TGTGCCAGCAGCTCACAGGGGTCCTACTACGAGCAGTACTTC. Amino acids: CASSSQGSYYEQYF. Full variable domain (rest looked up from reference TRBV5-4 and TRBJ2-7): ETGVTQSPTHLIKTRGQQVTLRCSSQSGHNTVSWYQQALGQGPQFIFQYYREEENGRGNFPPRFSGLQFPNYSSELNVNALELDDSALYLCASSSQGSYYEQYFGPGTRLTVT.

The rearrangement uses TRBV7-6 and TRBJ2-3; possible D gene TRBD1, 5 bases. The ends were cut back, 5 bases at V and 2 bases at J, with 14 bases in the middle. CDR3 length equals 15 residues. The germline V gene encodes CDR1 SGHVS and CDR2 FNYEAQ. The CDR3 protein is CASSPGWGHTDTQYF. The CDR3 DNA is TGTGCCAGCAGCCCAGGGTGGGGTCACACAGATACGCAGTATTTT.